The sequence of this T cell receptor (beta chain) was determined in a study of naive and memory T cell subsets. The germline gives CDR1 LNHDA, CDR2 SQIVND (reference sequence). The CDR3 length is 15 residues. Trimming stripped 0 bases from V and 4 bases from J, with 13 bases between. At least ten counts were recorded for this clonotype. Its specificity is not known. The beta constant-region primer was an equimolar mix of two oligonucleotides covering TRBC1 and TRBC2. The ligated cDNA underwent four PCR rounds using SP2 and nested alpha and beta constant-region primers. One entry per CDR3 protein results from TCRdb running MiXCR on the UMI-ligation and nested PCR reads. The sample contains about 150,000 distinct CDR3 sequences, 22% of which appear only once. General study results and limits: Especially in CD8 cells, naive repertoires contained a few larger clonotypes, possibly CD45RA-re-expressing memory cells. Expression changes during T cell differentiation may affect RNA-based TCR counts.

The chain combines TRBV19 with TRBJ2-7; D gene unclear. Material for sequencing was naive CD4+ T cells from blood. The receptor was derived from a human donor in good health. The CDR3 spells CASSIEGWKPYEQYF. As DNA, the CDR3 is TGTGCCAGTAGTATAGAGGGGTGGAAACCTTACGAGCAGTACTTC.